The rows below give T cell receptor beta chains drawn from one sample of a study of cytotoxic CD8 clonotypes in ibrutinib-treated CLL. The table came from immunoSEQ multiplex PCR; TCRdb's copy has only in-frame clones and leaves some out. The data show 57,000 or so clones, 50% to 60% seen once. Sample: PBMCs, taken at disease progression, from a patient treated with ibrutinib. These receptor sequences come from a human donor with chronic lymphocytic leukemia. Each CDR3 is given with its conserved first and last residue. The order of the fields is CDR3 DNA, CDR3 protein, clone size, D gene, J gene, V gene. The D gene is left open where the match is weak. Some rows have no size entry. The others give once, few or many, or a class for an expanded clone.

cdr3_nt: TGTGCCAGCAGTAAGAGGGATAGAGGGGGGACGATCTCCTACGAGCAGTACTTC
cdr3_aa: CASSKRDRGGTISYEQYF
clone_size: NA
d_call: NA
j_call: TRBJ2-7
v_call: TRBV2

cdr3_nt: TGTGCCAGCAGCGGAAGACAGGCATGGTCCTACAATGAGCAGTTCTTC
cdr3_aa: CASSGRQAWSYNEQFF
clone_size: few
d_call: NA
j_call: TRBJ2-1
v_call: TRBV9

cdr3_nt: TGTGCCAGCAGCTTAGCCACAGGGGGGTCTGGAAACACCATATATTTT
cdr3_aa: CASSLATGGSGNTIYF
clone_size: few
d_call: TRBD1
j_call: TRBJ1-3
v_call: TRBV7-9

cdr3_nt: TGTGCCAGCAGTTTACTCAAGTACGAGCAGTACTTC
cdr3_aa: CASSLLKYEQYF
clone_size: few
d_call: NA
j_call: TRBJ2-7
v_call: TRBV28

cdr3_nt: TGTGCCAGCAGCCGTCCCGGGGGAGCGGGTCAAGAGACCCAGTACTTC
cdr3_aa: CASSRPGGAGQETQYF
clone_size: few
d_call: NA
j_call: TRBJ2-5
v_call: TRBV5-6

cdr3_nt: TGTGCCAGCAGTTTATCCCCGACAGGGGACTACGAGCAGTACTTC
cdr3_aa: CASSLSPTGDYEQYF
clone_size: NA
d_call: TRBD1
j_call: TRBJ2-7
v_call: TRBV27

cdr3_nt: TGTGCCAGCAGCTTTCAGGGTATCACAGATACGCAGTATTTT
cdr3_aa: CASSFQGITDTQYF
clone_size: NA
d_call: NA
j_call: TRBJ2-3
v_call: TRBV5-6

cdr3_nt: TGTGCCAGCAGTCTCCATAACCTCTATGGCTACACCTTC
cdr3_aa: CASSLHNLYGYTF
clone_size: NA
d_call: NA
j_call: TRBJ1-2
v_call: TRBV7-9

cdr3_nt: TGTGCCAGCAGCTCCAGTGGCGGCACTGAAGCTTTCTTT
cdr3_aa: CASSSSGGTEAFF
clone_size: few
d_call: NA
j_call: TRBJ1-1
v_call: TRBV7-6

cdr3_nt: TGCGCCAGCAGCCTTCCTCCGGGACAGGGCCCTGGAAACACCATATATTTT
cdr3_aa: CASSLPPGQGPGNTIYF
clone_size: NA
d_call: TRBD1
j_call: TRBJ1-3
v_call: TRBV4-1

cdr3_nt: TGTGCCAGCAGCACCGACAGGGACGTAGGCGAGCAGTACTTC
cdr3_aa: CASSTDRDVGEQYF
clone_size: NA
d_call: TRBD1
j_call: TRBJ2-7
v_call: TRBV11-2

cdr3_nt: TGTGCCAGCAGTTTAGACATAAGGGTCTCCAATCAGCCCCAGCATTTT
cdr3_aa: CASSLDIRVSNQPQHF
clone_size: NA
d_call: NA
j_call: TRBJ1-5
v_call: TRBV28

cdr3_nt: TGCGCCAGCAGCCAAGCCCCCGGGCCCGGACCCTACGAGCAGTACTTC
cdr3_aa: CASSQAPGPGPYEQYF
clone_size: NA
d_call: NA
j_call: TRBJ2-7
v_call: TRBV4-1

cdr3_nt: TGTGCCAGTAATGACAGGGGGTCTTGGTATTATGGCTACACCTTC
cdr3_aa: CASNDRGSWYYGYTF
clone_size: NA
d_call: TRBD1
j_call: TRBJ1-2
v_call: TRBV19

cdr3_nt: TGTGCCAGCACCGATCGGGGGGTTTTGGTCACTGAAGCTTTCTTT
cdr3_aa: CASTDRGVLVTEAFF
clone_size: once
d_call: NA
j_call: TRBJ1-1
v_call: TRBV6-5

cdr3_nt: TGCGCCAGCAGCCCCGAACCGACAGGGGCGGCCTATGGCTACACCTTC
cdr3_aa: CASSPEPTGAAYGYTF
clone_size: NA
d_call: TRBD1
j_call: TRBJ1-2
v_call: TRBV5-1

cdr3_nt: TGTGCCACCAGCAGACTTTTGGTGGGTACAGATACGCAGTATTTT
cdr3_aa: CATSRLLVGTDTQYF
clone_size: NA
d_call: NA
j_call: TRBJ2-3
v_call: TRBV15

cdr3_nt: TGCAGTGCAAGCGGGGTTGAGCAGTTCTTC
cdr3_aa: CSASGVEQFF
clone_size: NA
d_call: TRBD2
j_call: TRBJ2-1
v_call: TRBV20-1

cdr3_nt: TGTGCCAGCAGCTTACGGGGATCCACAGATACGCAGTATTTT
cdr3_aa: CASSLRGSTDTQYF
clone_size: NA
d_call: NA
j_call: TRBJ2-3
v_call: TRBV11-1

cdr3_nt: TGTGCCTGGCGCCCGGGGAGGGAGCAGTTCTTC
cdr3_aa: CAWRPGREQFF
clone_size: NA
d_call: NA
j_call: TRBJ2-1
v_call: TRBV30

cdr3_nt: TGTGCCATCAGTGAGAAGACAGCCTCTGGAAACACCATATATTTT
cdr3_aa: CAISEKTASGNTIYF
clone_size: NA
d_call: NA
j_call: TRBJ1-3
v_call: TRBV10-3

cdr3_nt: TGTGCCAGCAGCTTGTTTGTAGAGGGGGGCTACGGGGAGCTGTTTTTT
cdr3_aa: CASSLFVEGGYGELFF
clone_size: NA
d_call: NA
j_call: TRBJ2-2
v_call: TRBV5-5

cdr3_nt: TGTGCCAGCAGCGTAGAACTAGCGGGATGGACCGGGGAGCTGTTTTTT
cdr3_aa: CASSVELAGWTGELFF
clone_size: NA
d_call: TRBD2
j_call: TRBJ2-2
v_call: TRBV9

cdr3_nt: TGTGCCAGCAGCCCGGGGACAGGGCAAGAAAAACTGTTTTTT
cdr3_aa: CASSPGTGQEKLFF
clone_size: NA
d_call: TRBD1
j_call: TRBJ1-4
v_call: TRBV7-4

cdr3_nt: TGTGCCAGCAGCCCCGGGACAGGGGGTTGGAATGAGCAGTTCTTC
cdr3_aa: CASSPGTGGWNEQFF
clone_size: few
d_call: TRBD1
j_call: TRBJ2-1
v_call: TRBV4-2

cdr3_nt: TGTGCCAGCAGCGGACGACAGAACCCTAACTATGGCTACACCTTC
cdr3_aa: CASSGRQNPNYGYTF
clone_size: few
d_call: NA
j_call: TRBJ1-2
v_call: TRBV9

cdr3_nt: TGTGCCAGCAGCTTGGGCAGCTCTGGAAACACCATATATTTT
cdr3_aa: CASSLGSSGNTIYF
clone_size: NA
d_call: NA
j_call: TRBJ1-3
v_call: TRBV11-3

cdr3_nt: TGTGCCAGCATTTTTACCCCAGGGTACTATGGCTACACCTTC
cdr3_aa: CASIFTPGYYGYTF
clone_size: few
d_call: NA
j_call: TRBJ1-2
v_call: TRBV6-6

cdr3_nt: TGTGCCAGCAGCCAAGACCAGGGGGGTCGGACTGAAGCTTTCTTT
cdr3_aa: CASSQDQGGRTEAFF
clone_size: NA
d_call: TRBD1
j_call: TRBJ1-1
v_call: TRBV14

cdr3_nt: TGTGCCAGCAGCGACCCGGGTCCCCCCATCTATAATTCACCCCTCCACTTT
cdr3_aa: CASSDPGPPIYNSPLHF
clone_size: NA
d_call: NA
j_call: TRBJ1-6
v_call: TRBV9

cdr3_nt: TGTGCCAGCAGTGAGTCGTTGGGGGTAGGAGAAAAACTGTTTTTT
cdr3_aa: CASSESLGVGEKLFF
clone_size: NA
d_call: NA
j_call: TRBJ1-4
v_call: TRBV6-4

cdr3_nt: TGTGCCAGCTCACCTCGACAGGGGAACGACGAGCAGTACTTC
cdr3_aa: CASSPRQGNDEQYF
clone_size: few
d_call: TRBD1
j_call: TRBJ2-7
v_call: TRBV18

cdr3_nt: TGCGCCAGCAGCTTGATAACTTCTCTGAACACCGGGGAGCTGTTTTTT
cdr3_aa: CASSLITSLNTGELFF
clone_size: NA
d_call: NA
j_call: TRBJ2-2
v_call: TRBV5-1

cdr3_nt: TGTGCCATCAGTACAGGGGGCGCCTACGAGCAGTACTTC
cdr3_aa: CAISTGGAYEQYF
clone_size: NA
d_call: TRBD1
j_call: TRBJ2-7
v_call: TRBV10-3

cdr3_nt: TGTGCCAGCAGCCCGACTAGCGGGGACTACGAGCAGTACTTC
cdr3_aa: CASSPTSGDYEQYF
clone_size: many
d_call: TRBD2
j_call: TRBJ2-7
v_call: TRBV6-1

cdr3_nt: TGCGCCAGCAGCCAATTTACATCCACACCGTTTCAGCCCCAGCATTTT
cdr3_aa: CASSQFTSTPFQPQHF
clone_size: few
d_call: NA
j_call: TRBJ1-5
v_call: TRBV4-1

cdr3_nt: TGCGCCAGCAGCCAAGGTCGCGGCGGGGATTATGGCTACACCTTC
cdr3_aa: CASSQGRGGDYGYTF
clone_size: few
d_call: NA
j_call: TRBJ1-2
v_call: TRBV4-1

cdr3_nt: TGTGCCAGCAGCTTAGCGTTGCAGAGCAATCAGCCCCAGCATTTT
cdr3_aa: CASSLALQSNQPQHF
clone_size: NA
d_call: NA
j_call: TRBJ1-5
v_call: TRBV7-2

cdr3_nt: TGTGCCATCAGTCCTGGGACAGGAGGATCCGAGCAGTACTTC
cdr3_aa: CAISPGTGGSEQYF
clone_size: NA
d_call: TRBD1
j_call: TRBJ2-7
v_call: TRBV10-3

cdr3_nt: TGTGCCAGTAGCCCAGGTGGAAAGCCCCAGCATTTT
cdr3_aa: CASSPGGKPQHF
clone_size: NA
d_call: NA
j_call: TRBJ1-5
v_call: TRBV19

cdr3_nt: TGCAGTGCTCCCCCAATCACTGAAGCTTTCTTT
cdr3_aa: CSAPPITEAFF
clone_size: NA
d_call: NA
j_call: TRBJ1-1
v_call: TRBV20-1

cdr3_nt: TGTGCCAGCAGGCAGGGACTCCAAGAGACCCAGTACTTC
cdr3_aa: CASRQGLQETQYF
clone_size: NA
d_call: NA
j_call: TRBJ2-5
v_call: TRBV6-5

cdr3_nt: TGTGCCAGCTCACCACCCAGACTAGCGGTTTACAATGAGCAGTTCTTC
cdr3_aa: CASSPPRLAVYNEQFF
clone_size: NA
d_call: TRBD2
j_call: TRBJ2-1
v_call: TRBV18

cdr3_nt: TGTGCCAGCAGCTTCTCGGGACAGGGGGCGGGGTGGACCGGGGAGCTGTTTTTT
cdr3_aa: CASSFSGQGAGWTGELFF
clone_size: NA
d_call: TRBD1
j_call: TRBJ2-2
v_call: TRBV7-8